These T cell receptor beta chains were read from a single sample in a study of blood T cell repertoires in COVID-19. This table comes from immunoSEQ multiplex PCR, and its TCRdb copy is limited to in-frame clones, with some not included. Of some 150,000 clones in the sample, roughly 76% were seen once. The sequenced material came from peripheral blood. These receptors were obtained from a human donor with acute or convalescent COVID-19. The donor label of this sample is uncertain. Both conserved end residues are part of each CDR3. Each record gives: CDR3 DNA, CDR3 protein, J gene, D gene, clone size, CDR3 length, V gene. A D gene is named only where the DNA matches it firmly. Some rows have no size entry. The others give once, few or many, or a class for an expanded clone.

CDR3 DNA: TGTGCCAGCAGCCGAGGGATAATCGACACCCCCTACGAGCAGTACTTC; CDR3 protein: CASSRGIIDTPYEQYF; J gene: TRBJ2-7; D gene: .; clone size: .; CDR3 length: 16; V gene: TRBV3-1/TRBV3-2
CDR3 DNA: TGTGCCAGCTTGCGGTCATACGTGGCCTACACCTTC; CDR3 protein: CASLRSYVAYTF; J gene: TRBJ1-2; D gene: .; clone size: .; CDR3 length: 12; V gene: TRBV2
CDR3 DNA: TGTGCCAGCCTTGGGGGGTTCCCCCAATCACCCCTCCACTTT; CDR3 protein: CASLGGFPQSPLHF; J gene: TRBJ1-6; D gene: .; clone size: .; CDR3 length: 14; V gene: TRBV2
CDR3 DNA: TGTGCCAGCAGTGAAGACAGGGCAAGGGGGGCCAACGTCCTGACTTTC; CDR3 protein: CASSEDRARGANVLTF; J gene: TRBJ2-6; D gene: .; clone size: .; CDR3 length: 16; V gene: TRBV2
CDR3 DNA: TGTGCCACCAGTGACCCTAGTGTTGGGCGGGGGGACAATGAGCAGTTCTTC; CDR3 protein: CATSDPSVGRGDNEQFF; J gene: TRBJ2-1; D gene: TRBD2; clone size: .; CDR3 length: 17; V gene: TRBV24-1
CDR3 DNA: TGTGCCAGCAGCCCCCGGTCCGGAGATACGCAGTATTTT; CDR3 protein: CASSPRSGDTQYF; J gene: TRBJ2-3; D gene: .; clone size: .; CDR3 length: 13; V gene: TRBV7-6
CDR3 DNA: TGTGCCACCAGTGATTCAGGGATATATGGCTACACCTTC; CDR3 protein: CATSDSGIYGYTF; J gene: TRBJ1-2; D gene: .; clone size: .; CDR3 length: 13; V gene: TRBV24-1
CDR3 DNA: TGTGCCAGCAGGGGATGGGAGACAGGGGGCATCAACACCGGGGAGCTGTTTTTT; CDR3 protein: CASRGWETGGINTGELFF; J gene: TRBJ2-2; D gene: TRBD1; clone size: .; CDR3 length: 18; V gene: TRBV7-9
CDR3 DNA: TGTGCCAGCAGCCCCCAGCGGAACACTGAAGCTTTCTTT; CDR3 protein: CASSPQRNTEAFF; J gene: TRBJ1-1; D gene: .; clone size: .; CDR3 length: 13; V gene: TRBV11-2
CDR3 DNA: TGTGCCAGCAGCTTAACCACAGAGAACTATGGCTACACCTTC; CDR3 protein: CASSLTTENYGYTF; J gene: TRBJ1-2; D gene: .; clone size: .; CDR3 length: 14; V gene: TRBV5-4
CDR3 DNA: TGTGCCAGCAGCTCTCCAGGGGGCGGTAGCTATGGCTACACCTTC; CDR3 protein: CASSSPGGGSYGYTF; J gene: TRBJ1-2; D gene: TRBD1; clone size: few; CDR3 length: 15; V gene: TRBV11-2
CDR3 DNA: TGTGCCAGCAGCCCTCCGGGACAGGGGACCGATACGCAGTATTTT; CDR3 protein: CASSPPGQGTDTQYF; J gene: TRBJ2-3; D gene: TRBD1; clone size: .; CDR3 length: 15; V gene: TRBV5-4
CDR3 DNA: TGCGCCAGCAGCCTAGGACAGGGTTCTGGCTACACCTTC; CDR3 protein: CASSLGQGSGYTF; J gene: TRBJ1-2; D gene: TRBD1; clone size: once; CDR3 length: 13; V gene: TRBV5-1
CDR3 DNA: TGTGCCAGCTCACCAGGAGCTAATTCACCCCTCCACTTT; CDR3 protein: CASSPGANSPLHF; J gene: TRBJ1-6; D gene: .; clone size: .; CDR3 length: 13; V gene: TRBV18
CDR3 DNA: TGTGCCAGCCCCAAGACGGGGAACTATGGCTACACCTTC; CDR3 protein: CASPKTGNYGYTF; J gene: TRBJ1-2; D gene: .; clone size: once; CDR3 length: 13; V gene: TRBV6-5
CDR3 DNA: TGCGCCAGCAGCTTGCGGACAGCGAACACTGAAGCTTTCTTT; CDR3 protein: CASSLRTANTEAFF; J gene: TRBJ1-1; D gene: .; clone size: .; CDR3 length: 14; V gene: TRBV5-1
CDR3 DNA: TGTGCCAGCAGCCTGCGGGGGCGGGTGAACACCGGGGAGCTGTTTTTT; CDR3 protein: CASSLRGRVNTGELFF; J gene: TRBJ2-2; D gene: .; clone size: .; CDR3 length: 16; V gene: TRBV7-8
CDR3 DNA: TGTGCCAGCAGCGCCCTCCGGGGGGGCACTGAAGCTTTCTTT; CDR3 protein: CASSALRGGTEAFF; J gene: TRBJ1-1; D gene: .; clone size: once; CDR3 length: 14; V gene: TRBV27
CDR3 DNA: TGTGCCAGCAGTTACTCCCTCGCGGGATCAAATGAAAAACTGTTTTTT; CDR3 protein: CASSYSLAGSNEKLFF; J gene: TRBJ1-4; D gene: .; clone size: .; CDR3 length: 16; V gene: TRBV6-5
CDR3 DNA: TGTGCCAGCAGCTTGGCAATTCGAGCTAACTATGGCTACACCTTC; CDR3 protein: CASSLAIRANYGYTF; J gene: TRBJ1-2; D gene: .; clone size: .; CDR3 length: 15; V gene: TRBV5-4
CDR3 DNA: TGTGCCATCACCGCGGGGGTGGGTGAGCAGTTCTTC; CDR3 protein: CAITAGVGEQFF; J gene: TRBJ2-1; D gene: TRBD2; clone size: .; CDR3 length: 12; V gene: TRBV10-3
CDR3 DNA: TGTGCCACCAGTTTCGGGGGAGTTAGCACAGATACGCAGTATTTT; CDR3 protein: CATSFGGVSTDTQYF; J gene: TRBJ2-3; D gene: .; clone size: few; CDR3 length: 15; V gene: TRBV24-1
CDR3 DNA: TGTGCCACGACTTACAGGCCCACCGGGGAGCTGTTTTTT; CDR3 protein: CATTYRPTGELFF; J gene: TRBJ2-2; D gene: .; clone size: once; CDR3 length: 13; V gene: TRBV19
CDR3 DNA: TGTGCCAGCAACCCGGGGGGAGCTGGCACAGATACGCAGTATTTT; CDR3 protein: CASNPGGAGTDTQYF; J gene: TRBJ2-3; D gene: TRBD2; clone size: many; CDR3 length: 15; V gene: TRBV6-5
CDR3 DNA: TGTGCCAGCAGTCCGAGGCAGGGGCTGTGGGACGCTTTCTTT; CDR3 protein: CASSPRQGLWDAFF; J gene: TRBJ1-1; D gene: .; clone size: once; CDR3 length: 14; V gene: TRBV6-5
CDR3 DNA: TGTGCCAGCAGCTTACAGGGCAGTTGGGCTTTCTTT; CDR3 protein: CASSLQGSWAFF; J gene: TRBJ1-1; D gene: .; clone size: .; CDR3 length: 12; V gene: TRBV5-6
CDR3 DNA: TGTGCCAGCAACCGGGACATGGGAGGCAATCAGCCCCAGCATTTT; CDR3 protein: CASNRDMGGNQPQHF; J gene: TRBJ1-5; D gene: .; clone size: .; CDR3 length: 15; V gene: TRBV6-5
CDR3 DNA: TGTGCCAGCTCACCCTCAGATGCGACAGCATCTATAAATGGCTACACCTTC; CDR3 protein: CASSPSDATASINGYTF; J gene: TRBJ1-2; D gene: .; clone size: .; CDR3 length: 17; V gene: TRBV18